The 8 T cell receptor beta chains in this list originate from one sample, sequenced in a study of human versus mouse CDR3 diversity and MHC coevolution. Clones were read by immunoSEQ multiplex PCR, and TCRdb kept only the in-frame ones, dropping some. The sample includes 45,000 to 75,000 clones, around 94% of them seen just once. The specimen sequenced was naive CD4+ T cells from blood. The subset was: CD45RO-negative CD62L-positive naive CD4 T cells. The receptors were sampled from a person between 55 and 69 years old in good health.

The rearrangement links TRBV5-1 to TRBJ1-5, with D perhaps TRBD1 (6 bases). Germline CDR1 is SGHRS and CDR2 is YFSETQ. Trimming stripped 0 bases from V and 1 base from J, with 8 bases between. The CDR3 has 15 residues. This CDR3 reads CASSLAGQSNQPQHF. The CDR3 bases are TGCGCCAGCAGCTTGGCCGGACAGAGCAATCAGCCCCAGCATTTT.

The genes are TRBV6-1 and TRBJ2-5; D possibly corresponds to TRBD2 (7 bases). Trimming cost V 6 bases and J 9 bases, with 17 bases left between them. Germline CDR1 MNHNS, CDR2 SASEGT. This CDR3 spans 13 amino acids. CDR3 in amino acids: CASRRERGRPQYF. Here the CDR3 DNA reads TGTGCCAGCAGGCGGGAGAGGGGGAGACCCCAGTACTTC.

The CDR3 bases are TGTGCCAGCAGCACCCTAGCGGGAGGGGTTGATGAGCAGTTCTTC. The encoded protein is CASSTLAGGVDEQFF. This rearrangement joins TRBV7-3 to TRBJ2-1, with 12 bases matching TRBD2. The germline CDR1 and CDR2 sequences are SGHTA and FQGTGA. This CDR3 contains 15 residues. The V and J ends lost 5 bases and 8 bases, in that order; junction bases with no gene match: 7.

This chain links TRBV19 with TRBJ1-2, with D perhaps matching TRBD1 (6 bases). CDR1 and CDR2 (germline): LNHDA, SQIVND (reference sequence). The V and J ends lost 4 bases and 5 bases respectively, with 8 bases between them. The CDR3 sequence is 12 residues long. CDR3 residues: CASSNRDYGYTF. The CDR3 DNA reads TGTGCCAGTAGTAACAGGGATTATGGCTACACCTTC.

The chain employs TRBV19 and TRBJ2-1; 7 bases align to TRBD2. Germline V gene sequence: CDR1 LNHDA, CDR2 SQIVND (reference sequence). CDR3 length: 15 amino acids. V gave up 9 bases and J gave up 5 bases; unmatched junction bases: 13. CDR3 region: CASPRLLRGDNEQFF. The CDR3 bases are TGTGCCAGCCCTCGACTTCTACGGGGGGACAATGAGCAGTTCTTC.

This clone has only one observation. This sequence joins TRBV5-4 and TRBJ2-3; maybe TRBD2 (6 bases). Germline V lookup: CDR1 SGHNT, CDR2 YYREEE (reference sequence). This CDR3 region has 16 residues. With 4 bases removed from V and 0 bases from J, the gap between germline ends came to 15 bases. The CDR3 DNA is TGTGCCAGCAGCCTCCGGGTAGCGGCTAGCACAGATACGCAGTATTTT. It encodes CASSLRVAASTDTQYF. Combining the CDR3 with reference TRBV5-4 and TRBJ2-3 gives the whole variable domain ETGVTQSPTHLIKTRGQQVTLRCSSQSGHNTVSWYQQALGQGPQFIFQYYREEENGRGNFPPRFSGLQFPNYSSELNVNALELDDSALYLCASSLRVAASTDTQYFGPGTRLTVL.

This chain links TRBV27 with TRBJ1-5; 8 bases are shared with TRBD1. V lost 6 bases, J lost 6 bases, and 16 bases stayed unmatched. Germline lookup yields CDR1 MNHEY and CDR2 SMNVEV (reference sequence). This CDR3 contains 17 residues. CDR3 sequence: CASSRLGDRGFSQPQHF. CDR3 nucleotides: TGTGCCAGCAGCCGCTTGGGTGACAGGGGATTCAGTCAGCCCCAGCATTTT.

The V call is TRBV29-1, the J call TRBJ2-7, with 8 bases identical to TRBD2. The CDR3 contains 14 residues. After removal of 4 bases from V and 4 bases from J, the junction contained 9 bases not matched to a gene. In germline, CDR1 is SQVTM, CDR2 ANQGSEA. The CDR3 sequence is CSVGGGQKTYEQYF. The CDR3 DNA reads TGCAGCGTTGGCGGGGGGCAGAAAACATACGAGCAGTACTTC.